Listed here are 16 T cell receptor beta chains from one sample, sequenced in a study of regulatory T cells in long-lasting Graves disease. Arm-PCR of CDR3 regions and iRepertoire HTBI primers were used to build TCR beta libraries. TCRdb re-analysed the multiplex PCR reads in MiXCR, keeping a single row per CDR3 protein. The table shows about 430,000 distinct CDR3 sequences, with over 20% occurring only once. Time point in this sample: persistent/refractory GD, antithyroid drugs over 5 years with positive TRAb. After RNA was extracted from PBMCs, the TCR library was made from it. This specimen was peripheral blood mononuclear cells (PBMCs), taken when the disease was refractory, from a patient treated with antithyroid drugs. The source of these receptors is a female donor with Graves disease.

The gene calls are TRBV7-6 and TRBJ1-1; D unresolved. The CDR3 is 16 amino acids. Germline values: CDR1 SGHVS, CDR2 FNYEAQ. V lost 5 bases and J lost 4, with 20 bases in between. CDR3 DNA: TGTGCCAGCAGCGCGCTCCGGGCCTCGGAGTCCACTGAAGCTTTCTTT. Its protein product is CASSALRASESTEAFF.

Only a few counts were recorded for this clonotype. The chain carries TRBV24-1 and TRBJ1-2; TRBD1 matches at 9 bases. The CDR3 has 15 amino acids. CDR1 and CDR2 (germline): KGHDR, SFDVKD. V was pared by 3 bases and J by 8 bases, with 9 bases of the junction left unmatched. DNA for the CDR3: TGTGCCACCAGTGATGAAAGGGACAGGGCTGCCGGCTACACCTTC. It is translated as CATSDERDRAAGYTF.

This sequence joins TRBV18 and TRBJ2-2; the D gene is possibly TRBD1 (5 bases). The CDR3 runs 14 residues. Germline loops: CDR1 KGHSH, CDR2 LQKENI. Trimming removed 0 bases at V and 4 bases at J, with 6 bases between. In nucleotides, the CDR3 is TGTGCCAGCTCACCACCAAGGGGCACCGGGGAGCTGTTTTTT. Translation: CASSPPRGTGELFF.

This clonotype was seen ten or more times. The genes are TRBV20-1 and TRBJ2-7, with D perhaps TRBD1 (5 bases). The CDR3 has 13 residues. Trimming took 3 bases from V and 5 from J, leaving 14 bases between them. CDR1 DFQATT and CDR2 SNEGSKA come from the germline V gene (reference sequence). This CDR3 reads CSASPSDSHEQYF. CDR3 DNA: TGCAGTGCTAGCCCTTCCGACAGCCACGAGCAGTACTTC.

Only a few counts were recorded for this clonotype. The chain employs TRBV6-2 or TRBV6-3 and TRBJ2-3; D is unresolved. Trimming cost V 5 bases and J 6 bases, with 12 bases left between them. The CDR3 runs to 13 residues. Germline-derived CDR1 and CDR2 are MNHEY and SVGEGT. CDR3 residues: CASSRPPIDTQYF. The DNA for the CDR3 is TGTGCCAGCAGTCGCCCCCCTATTGATACGCAGTATTTT.

This clonotype was found a few times. The CDR3 protein is CASQQGGTGELFF. DNA of the CDR3: TGCGCCAGCCAACAGGGTGGCACCGGGGAGCTGTTTTTT. The gene calls are TRBV5-1 and TRBJ2-2; perhaps TRBD1 as D (6 bases). V was clipped by 7 bases and J by 4 bases, with 11 bases between them. CDR1 and CDR2 from the germline V gene are SGHRS and YFSETQ. The CDR3 covers 13 residues.

This clonotype was picked up a small number of times. The chain has TRBV2 and TRBJ2-3, with 7 bases aligning to TRBD1. The CDR3 has 17 amino acids. J lost 2 bases, V lost 6 bases, and 14 bases had no gene match. Germline loops: CDR1 SNHLY, CDR2 FYNNEI. The CDR3 spells CASRESRGFRATDTQYF. Written as DNA, the CDR3 is TGTGCCAGCAGGGAAAGCAGGGGGTTTCGAGCCACAGATACGCAGTATTTT. The whole variable domain, filled in from reference TRBV2 and TRBJ2-3, reads EPEVTQTPSHQVTQMGQEVILRCVPISNHLYFYWYRQILGQKVEFLVSFYNNEISEKSEIFDDQFSVERPDGSNFTLKIRSTKLEDSAMYFCASRESRGFRATDTQYFGPGTRLTVL.

The genes are TRBV20-1 and TRBJ2-1, with 9 bases that match TRBD2. This CDR3 is built from 15 residues. V lost 5 bases to trimming and J lost 6 bases; unmatched junction nucleotides: 11. In germline, CDR1 is DFQATT, CDR2 SNEGSKA (reference sequence). CDR3 coding DNA: TGCAGTGCTGGGGGAGCTCTAGCGGGGCGCAATGAGCAGTTCTTC. Its protein product is CSAGGALAGRNEQFF.

This clonotype was seen ten or more times. The genes are TRBV6-1 and TRBJ2-2; 9 positions match TRBD1. Germline V CDR1 and CDR2: MNHNS, SASEGT. Losses at the gene ends were 8 bases for V and 6 bases for J; bases not matched to a gene: 7. This CDR3 contains 14 residues. The CDR3 protein is CASWGQGNPGELFF. The DNA of the CDR3 is TGTGCCAGCTGGGGACAGGGTAATCCCGGGGAGCTGTTTTTT.

This clonotype was recorded a few times. Being one base from a much bigger clone, this may be a read error. The chain is built from TRBV15 and TRBJ1-4; D is undetermined. The CDR3 has 16 residues. Looked up from germline, CDR1 is LNHNV and CDR2 is YYDKDF (reference sequence). CDR3 nucleotide sequence: TGTGCCACCAGCGGAGACTGGGGAGGCACTAATGAAAAACTGTTTTTT. Its protein product is CATSGDWGGTNEKLFF.

This clonotype was counted at least ten times. The chain recombines TRBV28 with TRBJ2-7, with 7 nucleotides matching TRBD2. Germline CDR1 and CDR2: MDHEN and SYDVKM. CDR3 size: 15 residues. The V segment lost 5 bases and the J segment 7 bases; nucleotides outside the gene matches: 14. The CDR3 spells CASSTQGSGAREQYF. Here the CDR3 DNA reads TGTGCCAGCAGTACCCAGGGAAGCGGGGCAAGGGAGCAGTACTTC.

The chain employs TRBV3-1 and TRBJ2-7; a possible D gene is TRBD2 (5 bases). CDR3 length: 18 residues. Germline CDR1 reads LGHDT; CDR2 reads YNNKEL (reference sequence). Trimming left V 3 bases short and J 0 bases short, with 21 bases between. CDR3 DNA: TGTGCCAGCAGCCATTCCCCCAACCCGTCAGCGGTCTCCTACGAGCAGTACTTC. Protein product: CASSHSPNPSAVSYEQYF.

V gene TRBV24-1 combines with J gene TRBJ1-2, with D hard to call. CDR1 is KGHDR, CDR2 SFDVKD, per germline. V was cut by 5 bases and J by 6 bases, with 6 bases left in between. There are 11 residues in the CDR3. The CDR3, as DNA: TGTGCCACCAGTGCTGAGGATGGCTACACCTTC. Protein sequence: CATSAEDGYTF.

The gene calls are TRBV13 and TRBJ1-1, with 7 bases that match TRBD1. The CDR3 totals 15 residues. With 8 bases clipped from V and 4 bases from J, the junction kept 13 bases outside the gene matches. The germline CDR1 and CDR2 sequences are PRHDT and FYEKMQ (reference sequence). The CDR3 DNA follows: TGTGCCAGCCCGCGGCAGGGGGGAGAAGGCACTGAAGCTTTCTTT. Residues: CASPRQGGEGTEAFF.

This chain connects TRBV4-1 to TRBJ1-5; maybe TRBD1 (5 bases). Trimming cost V 3 bases and J 8 bases, with 14 bases left between them. From germline, CDR1 is MGHRA and CDR2 YSYEKL. The CDR3 is 14 amino acids. The chain's CDR3 is CASSQVIGAEPQHF. CDR3 coding DNA: TGCGCCAGCAGCCAGGTAATTGGGGCGGAGCCCCAGCATTTT.

At least ten counts were recorded for this clonotype. CDR3 in amino acids: CASSLQRTMNTEAFF. CDR3 sequence (DNA): TGTGCCAGCAGTTTGCAACGGACCATGAACACTGAAGCTTTCTTT. The chain links TRBV27 to TRBJ1-1; no clear D gene. The CDR3 covers 15 residues. Germline assignment: CDR1 MNHEY and CDR2 SMNVEV (reference sequence). V dropped 3 bases and J dropped 0 bases, with 11 bases sitting between them.